The sequence of this TCR beta chain was determined in a study of cytomegalovirus exposure and HLA in healthy donors (dated by TCRdb to 2017 to 2019). About the investigation overall: According to an earlier analysis of a few hundred of the donors, about 190 million T cells yielded 120 million or so unique TCR beta sequences and about 300 Gb of sequence data. The study profiled the T cell repertoires of more than 500 subjects by immunosequencing and related them to cytomegalovirus serostatus. A later genetic analysis used genome-wide SNP genotypes for about 65% of the 666 donors, treating that subset as a discovery cohort. Among some 410 genotyped donors of the cohort, an average of roughly 240,000 unique TCR beta nucleotide sequences were sequenced per donor, around 18% of them non-productive. The number of donors typed differed by locus, with 629-630 for A, B, C, DRB1 and DQB1, more than 500 for DQA1, nearly 610 for DPA1, and around 430 for DPB1. An earlier analysis of some 500 of the donors used high-throughput TCR beta sequencing to judge whether each TCR beta V gene segment behaved as functional or pseudogenic. Alongside the repertoire data, information on donor age, sex, ethnicity and CMV serostatus was compiled. Of the 300 to 500 genotyped donors, more than 75% were placed in the genetic ancestry cluster associated with self-reported Caucasian donors. Roughly 290 gigabases of sequencing data and around 90 million unique TCR sequences made up an early release that covered approximately 650 HLA-typed donors. Along with the approximately 700-subject first cohort, a separate validation cohort of approximately 110 different subjects was used. Rather than using new phenotypic data, the later analysis identified candidate immune exposures from TCR beta sequences and from how often those sequences occurred across donors. Class I and class II HLA loci were covered by the typing at four-digit resolution. High-throughput TCR immunosequencing, statistical association of individual TCRs with disease status, and machine learning were combined to predict cytomegalovirus infection status. In a later analysis, previously published TCR beta repertoires from some 640 donors were re-analyzed and high-resolution HLA genotyping was added so that TCR occurrence patterns could be studied. All discovery cohort repertoires had been generated on a single sequencing platform. The study was designed to test whether signatures of past pathogen exposure could be identified by cataloging public T cell receptors. About five DR-DQ haplotypes were treated as single units for association and clustering because of strong linkage in the cohort. Results the study describes overall, beyond this receptor: When HLA alleles, especially DR and DQ, strongly co-occurred, attributing TCR associations to individual alleles was difficult. Presence/absence analyses assumed roughly uniform sequencing depth across donors, an assumption that may not hold. A further reported finding was that TCR beta sequences accurately predicted the HLA-A and HLA-B alleles for most subjects in the first cohort. Specific HLA alleles were associated with roughly 17,000 TCR beta sequences at a false discovery rate of 0.05 in a later analysis. Fewer than 20 rarely observed V segments, including chromosome 9 orphons, were excluded from the earlier analysis of some 590 of the donors because counts were too low. Correlated functional status among segregating V segments might reflect linkage disequilibrium, but an unknown experimental factor could not be ruled out. A later genetic analysis reported fewer N-insertions in productive TCRs among donors in an Asian-associated ancestry cluster than the roughly 700-donor mean. A cluster of highly shared sequence variants was judged likely to be a technical artifact of the sequencing pipeline. In a later analysis, several top co-occurrence clusters were reported to appear linked to parvovirus B19, influenza, CMV and Epstein-Barr virus. In a later analysis, most CMV-associated TCR beta chains were found to appear HLA-restricted, with HLA associations seemingly driven largely by CMV exposure. Most TCR sequences were observed very rarely across donors, whereas some public TCRs were present in many individuals. An earlier analysis of 587 of the donors showed that most TCR beta V segments appeared in productive rearrangements either about 87% or about 30% of the time, which broadly matched IMGT annotations. CMV serostatus was the only immune exposure information available for the cohort. The study listed around 160 TCR beta chains as associated with cytomegalovirus. In a later analysis, the rate of TCR association differed among HLA loci, with DRB1 alleles having the most associated TCRs and HLA-C alleles having the fewest. The authors suggested that the approach could potentially be extended to other disease states and immunological phenotypes. A few of the identified cytomegalovirus-associated TCR beta chains were confirmed in vitro to be specific for cytomegalovirus antigens. This cohort had only TCR beta chains sequenced, and the lack of alpha or paired-chain data limited which features could be detected. The classifier was reported to diagnose cytomegalovirus status with high specificity and sensitivity in both the original and validation cohorts. Because some donors lacked HLA typing at each locus, the association tests relied only on the typed subset. In a later analysis, HLA-associated TCR beta chains showed more clonal expansion and lower generation probabilities than non-associated chains that were equally common. Because the 87-base-pair reads could not distinguish some IMGT-functional V segments, including TRBV6-2 and TRBV6-3, those segments were excluded. V-gene and J-gene trimming of TCR beta chains was associated with a missense DCLRE1C variant in a later genetic analysis, and the association was replicated in an independent cohort.

The method was the immunoSEQ multiplex PCR assay. For the multiplex PCR, a mixture combining 60 forward primers for TCR Vbeta segments and 13 reverse primers for TCR Jbeta segments was used. Amplification of the CDR3 region of rearranged TCR beta genes was performed with a multiplex PCR assay on genomic DNA. The Illumina HiSeq System was used to sequence the amplified TCR beta libraries as 87-base-pair reads. The paper's processing steps were these. Across the 670 or so repertoires, a later analysis counted tens of millions of unique TCR beta chains, approximately 10 million of which were shared by at least two donors. Raw reads were error-corrected and collapsed into unique sequences by a nearest-neighbor algorithm in which closely related sequences were merged to remove PCR and sequencing errors. V, D and J gene segments were assigned by aligning CDR3 sequences to IMGT reference sequences. For a sequence to be retained, a match of at least six nucleotides was required to both a V gene segment and a J gene segment. A rearrangement was called productive if the CDR3 had no stop codons and remained in frame with V and J, and every other rearrangement was called non-productive. CDR3 was defined by IMGT convention, running from the second conserved V-encoded cysteine to the conserved J-encoded phenylalanine. Sequences without an unambiguous match to a single V gene segment were excluded from the earlier analysis of about 600 of the donors. In an earlier analysis of several hundred of the donors, V segments were called functional above 56.7% productive rearrangements and were called segregating when the between-donor standard deviation exceeded 5%. A statistical classification framework was developed to diagnose cytomegalovirus status using the catalog of TCR beta chain sequences. In a later analysis, V and J genes were assigned by comparing TCR nucleotide sequences against IMGT/GENE-DB human TR gene sequences. In a later analysis, CDR3 sequences and most-parsimonious VDJ recombination scenarios were assigned using the TCRdist pipeline. A later analysis defined each TCR beta chain by its CDR3 amino acid sequence plus V-gene family, and excluded reads lacking a unique V-gene family. A later analysis removed 500 to 600 highly shared, low-generation-probability nucleotide sequences to deal with suspected cross-contamination and a sequencing artifact. In a later analysis, a clonal expansion index was calculated for each public chain from normalized within-repertoire ranks of inferred template counts. A later analysis computed generation probabilities with a VDJ recombination model fitted to out-of-frame rearrangements, and checked the results against IGoR. In a later analysis, hypergeometric tests were used to score TCR-TCR, TCR-HLA and TCR-CMV co-occurrence, with a repertoire-size bias correction applied to TCR pairs. In a later analysis, false discovery rates were estimated by permuting HLA or CMV assignments 20 times. A later analysis grouped co-occurring TCRs with DBSCAN, adding TCRdist sequence similarity when clustering within HLA-allele-positive subsets. For co-occurrence clustering, repertoires with fewer than 30,000 or more than 120,000 public chains were excluded, along with 5 or 6 repertoires with anomalous nucleotide sharing. The immuneACCESS repertoire file appears here via TCRdb, limited to in-frame rearrangements. These files lack a portion of the clones; in checked studies, under half of the deficit traces to unresolved V genes, and the cause of the others is not known. That table gives V, J and clone size, and the DNA gave D and trimming. For this sample there are 150,000 to 200,000 clones; 70% to 80% appear just once. About 4% of the sample goes to the ten largest clones.

In total, 500 to 700 healthy bone marrow donors made up the cohort. Cohort members were all nominally healthy when sampled, although unrecorded immune exposures were likely present. The donor was CMV seropositive and belonged to the group of some 290 seropositive cohort members. Each donor provided a peripheral blood sample, and peripheral blood mononuclear cells were used for TCR beta sequencing. The Qiagen DNeasy Blood Extraction Kit was used to extract genomic DNA from the blood cell samples. In regard to this clone: No cognate antigen has been identified for it. The record has no base qualities; no much larger clone is one base away.

Trimming removed 0 bases from V and 0 bases from J, leaving 15 bases between the germline ends. The CDR3 numbers 18 residues from cysteine through phenylalanine. Left in the record is the CDR3 DNA by itself, 54 bases read in frame from the first base. CDR1 and CDR2 are drawn from the germline V gene (reference sequence): LNHNV, YYDKDF. The receptor was derived from an older woman in good health and CMV-seropositive. Sequences were obtained from PBMCs. This sequence uses TRBV15 and TRBJ2-4; the D gene identity is not certain. The CDR3 region reads CATSRDRLYELAKNIQYF. The sequence in DNA is TGTGCCACCAGCAGAGATCGTCTTTATGAGCTAGCCAAAAACATTCAGTACTTC.